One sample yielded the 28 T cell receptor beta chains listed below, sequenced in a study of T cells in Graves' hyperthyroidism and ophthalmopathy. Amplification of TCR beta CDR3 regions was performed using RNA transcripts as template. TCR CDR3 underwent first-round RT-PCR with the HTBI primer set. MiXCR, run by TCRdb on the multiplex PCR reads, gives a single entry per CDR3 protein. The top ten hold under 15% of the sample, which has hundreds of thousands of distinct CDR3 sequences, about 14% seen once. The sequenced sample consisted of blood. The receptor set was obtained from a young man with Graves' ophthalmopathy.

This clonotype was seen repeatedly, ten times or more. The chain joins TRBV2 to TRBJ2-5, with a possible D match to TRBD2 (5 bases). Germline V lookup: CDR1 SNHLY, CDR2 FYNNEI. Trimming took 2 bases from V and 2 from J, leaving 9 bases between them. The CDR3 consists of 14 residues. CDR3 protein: CASSESLAQETQYF. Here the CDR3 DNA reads TGTGCCAGCAGTGAAAGCCTAGCACAAGAGACCCAGTACTTC. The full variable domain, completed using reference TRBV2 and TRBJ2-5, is EPEVTQTPSHQVTQMGQEVILRCVPISNHLYFYWYRQILGQKVEFLVSFYNNEISEKSEIFDDQFSVERPDGSNFTLKIRSTKLEDSAMYFCASSESLAQETQYFGPGTRLLVL.

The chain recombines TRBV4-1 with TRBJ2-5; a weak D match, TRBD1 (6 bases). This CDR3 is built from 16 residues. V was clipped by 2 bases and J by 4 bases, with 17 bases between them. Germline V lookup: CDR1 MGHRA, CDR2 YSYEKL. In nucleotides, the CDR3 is TGCGCCAGCAGCCAATATCCCAGGGGCAGTCGAGAGACCCAGTACTTC. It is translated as CASSQYPRGSRETQYF.

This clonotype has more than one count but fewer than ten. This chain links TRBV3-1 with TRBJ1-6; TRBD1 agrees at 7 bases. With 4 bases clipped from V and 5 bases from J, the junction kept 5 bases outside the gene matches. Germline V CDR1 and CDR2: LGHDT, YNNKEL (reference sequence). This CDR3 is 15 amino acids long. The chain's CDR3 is CASSPRDSHNSPLHF. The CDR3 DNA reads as TGTGCCAGCAGCCCCCGGGACAGTCATAATTCACCCCTCCACTTT.

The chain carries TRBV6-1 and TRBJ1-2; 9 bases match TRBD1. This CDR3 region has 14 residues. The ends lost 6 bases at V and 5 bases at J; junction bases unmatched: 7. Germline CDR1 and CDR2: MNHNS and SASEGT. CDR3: CASRRQGEDYGYTF. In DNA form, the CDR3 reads TGTGCCAGCAGACGACAGGGGGAGGATTATGGCTACACCTTC.

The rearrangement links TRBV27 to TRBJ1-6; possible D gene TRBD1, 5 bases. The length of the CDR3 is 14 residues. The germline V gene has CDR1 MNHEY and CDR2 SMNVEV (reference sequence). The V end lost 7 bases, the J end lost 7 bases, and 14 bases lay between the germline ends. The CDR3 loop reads CASTLQGTNSPLHF. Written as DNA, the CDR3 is TGTGCCAGCACCCTCCAGGGAACGAATTCACCCCTCCACTTT.

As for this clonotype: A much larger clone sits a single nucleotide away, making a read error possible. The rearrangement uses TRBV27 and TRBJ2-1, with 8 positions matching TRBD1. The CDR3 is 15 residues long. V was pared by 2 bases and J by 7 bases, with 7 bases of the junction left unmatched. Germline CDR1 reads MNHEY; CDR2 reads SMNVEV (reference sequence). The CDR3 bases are TGTGCCAGCAGTTTACTTCGGACAGGGAGTAATGAGCAGTTCTTC. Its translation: CASSLLRTGSNEQFF.

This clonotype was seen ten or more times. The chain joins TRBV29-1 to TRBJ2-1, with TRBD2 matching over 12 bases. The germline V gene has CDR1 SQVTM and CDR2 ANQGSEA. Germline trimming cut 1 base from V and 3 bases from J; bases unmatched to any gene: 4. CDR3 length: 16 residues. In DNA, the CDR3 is TGCAGCGTTGAAGGGACTAGCGGGATCTACTACAATGAGCAGTTCTTC. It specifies CSVEGTSGIYYNEQFF.

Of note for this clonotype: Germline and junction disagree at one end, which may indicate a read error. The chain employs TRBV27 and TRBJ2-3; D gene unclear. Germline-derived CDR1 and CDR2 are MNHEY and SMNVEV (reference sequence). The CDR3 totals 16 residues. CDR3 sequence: CAGSLSIWADTDTQYF. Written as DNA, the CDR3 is TGTGCCGGCAGTTTATCAATCTGGGCAGACACAGATACGCAGTATTTT.

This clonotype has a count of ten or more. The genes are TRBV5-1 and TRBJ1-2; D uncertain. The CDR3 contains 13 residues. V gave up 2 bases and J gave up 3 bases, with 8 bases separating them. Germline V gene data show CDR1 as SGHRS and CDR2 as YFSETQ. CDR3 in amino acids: CASSFSMDYGYTF. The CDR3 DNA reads TGCGCCAGCAGCTTCAGCATGGACTATGGCTACACCTTC.

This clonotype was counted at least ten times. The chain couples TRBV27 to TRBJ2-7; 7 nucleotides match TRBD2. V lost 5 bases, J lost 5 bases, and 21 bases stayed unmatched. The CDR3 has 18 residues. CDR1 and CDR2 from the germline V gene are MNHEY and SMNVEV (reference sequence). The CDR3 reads CASSPGEGQKGLGDEQYF. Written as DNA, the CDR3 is TGTGCCAGCAGTCCCGGGGAGGGCCAGAAGGGCCTAGGGGACGAGCAGTACTTC.

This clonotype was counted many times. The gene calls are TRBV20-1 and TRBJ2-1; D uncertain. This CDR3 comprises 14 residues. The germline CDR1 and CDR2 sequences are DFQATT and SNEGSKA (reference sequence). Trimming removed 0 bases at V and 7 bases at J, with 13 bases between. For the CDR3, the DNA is TGCAGTGCTAGAGATGGGATTGCGATGAATGAGCAGTTCTTC. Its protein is CSARDGIAMNEQFF.

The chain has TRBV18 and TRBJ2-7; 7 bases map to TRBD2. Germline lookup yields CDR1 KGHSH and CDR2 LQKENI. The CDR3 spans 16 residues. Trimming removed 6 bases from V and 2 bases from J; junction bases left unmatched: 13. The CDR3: CASSAMGVAGAYEQYF. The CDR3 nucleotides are TGTGCCAGCTCCGCAATGGGGGTAGCGGGTGCCTACGAGCAGTACTTC. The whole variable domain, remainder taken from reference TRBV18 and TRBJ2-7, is NAGVMQNPRHLVRRRGQEARLRCSPMKGHSHVYWYRQLPEEGLKFMVYLQKENIIDESGMPKERFSAEFPKEGPSILRIQQVVRGDSAAYFCASSAMGVAGAYEQYFGPGTRLTVT.

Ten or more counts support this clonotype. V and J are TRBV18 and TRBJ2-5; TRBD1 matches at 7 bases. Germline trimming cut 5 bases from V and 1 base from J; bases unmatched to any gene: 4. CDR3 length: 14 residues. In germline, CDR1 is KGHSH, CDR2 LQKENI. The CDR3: CASSEQGFQETQYF. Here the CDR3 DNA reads TGTGCCAGCTCAGAACAGGGGTTCCAAGAGACCCAGTACTTC.

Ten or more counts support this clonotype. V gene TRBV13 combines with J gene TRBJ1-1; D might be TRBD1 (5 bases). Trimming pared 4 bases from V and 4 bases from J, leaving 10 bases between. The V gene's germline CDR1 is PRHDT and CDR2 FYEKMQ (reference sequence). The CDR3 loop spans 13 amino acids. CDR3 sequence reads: CASSSRGVTEAFF. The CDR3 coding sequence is TGTGCCAGCAGCTCGCGAGGGGTCACTGAAGCTTTCTTT.

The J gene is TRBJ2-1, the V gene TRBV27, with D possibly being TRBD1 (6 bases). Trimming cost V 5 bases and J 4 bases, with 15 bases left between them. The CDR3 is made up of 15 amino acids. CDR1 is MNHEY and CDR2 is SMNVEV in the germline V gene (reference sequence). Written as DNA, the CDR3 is TGTGCCAGCAGTGTCCCCGGGACACCTTACAATGAGCAGTTCTTC. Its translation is CASSVPGTPYNEQFF.

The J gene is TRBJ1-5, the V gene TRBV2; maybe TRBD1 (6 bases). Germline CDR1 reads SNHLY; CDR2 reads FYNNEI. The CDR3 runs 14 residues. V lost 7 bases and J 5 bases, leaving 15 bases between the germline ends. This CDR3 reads CASKAGGRYQPQHF. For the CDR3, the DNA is TGTGCCAGCAAGGCCGGGGGGCGGTATCAGCCCCAGCATTTT.

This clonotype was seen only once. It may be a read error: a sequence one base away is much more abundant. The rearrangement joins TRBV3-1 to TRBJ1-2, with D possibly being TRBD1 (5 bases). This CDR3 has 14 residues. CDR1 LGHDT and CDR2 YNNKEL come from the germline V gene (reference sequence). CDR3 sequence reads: CVSSQVYGWGGYTF. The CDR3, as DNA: TGTGTCAGCAGCCAAGTGTATGGGTGGGGCGGCTACACCTTC.

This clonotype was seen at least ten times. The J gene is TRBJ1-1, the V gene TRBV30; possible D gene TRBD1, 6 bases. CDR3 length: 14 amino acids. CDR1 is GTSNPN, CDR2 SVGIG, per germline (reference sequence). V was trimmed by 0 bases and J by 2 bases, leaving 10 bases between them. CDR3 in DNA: TGTGCCTGGAGTGTAGGGGGGGGCAACACTGAAGCTTTCTTT. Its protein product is CAWSVGGGNTEAFF.

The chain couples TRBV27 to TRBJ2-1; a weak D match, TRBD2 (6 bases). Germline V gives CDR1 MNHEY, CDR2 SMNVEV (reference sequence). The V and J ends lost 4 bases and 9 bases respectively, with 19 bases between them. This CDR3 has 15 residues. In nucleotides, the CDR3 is TGTGCCAGCAGTTACCTAGGGACGGCGGAGGGTGAGCAGTTCTTC. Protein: CASSYLGTAEGEQFF.

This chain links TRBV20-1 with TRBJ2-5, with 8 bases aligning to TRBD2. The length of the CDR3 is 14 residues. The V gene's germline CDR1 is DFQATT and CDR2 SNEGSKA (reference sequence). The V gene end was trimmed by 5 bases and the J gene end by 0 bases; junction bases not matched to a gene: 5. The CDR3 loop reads CSAVGGGHQETQYF. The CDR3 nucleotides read TGCAGTGCTGTTGGCGGGGGGCACCAAGAGACCCAGTACTTC.

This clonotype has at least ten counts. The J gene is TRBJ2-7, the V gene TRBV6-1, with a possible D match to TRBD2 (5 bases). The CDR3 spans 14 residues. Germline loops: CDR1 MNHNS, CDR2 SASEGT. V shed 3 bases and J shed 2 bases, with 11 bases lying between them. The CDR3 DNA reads TGTGCCAGCAGTGATATCCGGGGAGCCTACGAGCAGTACTTC. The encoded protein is CASSDIRGAYEQYF.

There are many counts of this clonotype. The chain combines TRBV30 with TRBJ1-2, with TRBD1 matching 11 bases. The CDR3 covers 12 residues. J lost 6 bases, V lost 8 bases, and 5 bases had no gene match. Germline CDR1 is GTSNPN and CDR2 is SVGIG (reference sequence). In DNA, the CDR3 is TGTGCCGTGGACAGGGGGCACCATGGCTACACCTTC. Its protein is CAVDRGHHGYTF.

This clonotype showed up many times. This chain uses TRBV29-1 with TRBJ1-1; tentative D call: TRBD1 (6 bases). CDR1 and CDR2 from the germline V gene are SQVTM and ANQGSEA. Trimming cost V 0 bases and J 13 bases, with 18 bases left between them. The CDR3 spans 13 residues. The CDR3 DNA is TGCAGCGTTGAAGATCGCGGTATCGAGGGGGATTTCTTT. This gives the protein CSVEDRGIEGDFF.

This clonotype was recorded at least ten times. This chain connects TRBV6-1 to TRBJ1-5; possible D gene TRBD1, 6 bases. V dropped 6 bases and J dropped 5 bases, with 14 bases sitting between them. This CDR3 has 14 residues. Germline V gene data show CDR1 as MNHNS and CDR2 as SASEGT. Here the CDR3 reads CASRPAGDHQPQHF. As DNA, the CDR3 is TGTGCCAGCAGACCGGCAGGGGATCATCAGCCCCAGCATTTT.

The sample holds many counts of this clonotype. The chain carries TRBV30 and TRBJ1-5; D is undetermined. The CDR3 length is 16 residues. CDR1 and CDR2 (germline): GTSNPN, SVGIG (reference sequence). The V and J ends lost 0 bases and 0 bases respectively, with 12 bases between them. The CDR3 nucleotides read TGTGCCTGGAGTGTACGGTGGTCAGATAGCAATCAGCCCCAGCATTTT. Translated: CAWSVRWSDSNQPQHF.

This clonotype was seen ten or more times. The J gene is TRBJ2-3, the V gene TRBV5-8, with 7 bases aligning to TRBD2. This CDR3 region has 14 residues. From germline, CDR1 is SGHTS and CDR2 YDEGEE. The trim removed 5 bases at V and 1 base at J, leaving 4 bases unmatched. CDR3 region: CASRPSGRTDTQYF. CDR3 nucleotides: TGTGCCAGCAGACCTAGCGGACGCACAGATACGCAGTATTTT.

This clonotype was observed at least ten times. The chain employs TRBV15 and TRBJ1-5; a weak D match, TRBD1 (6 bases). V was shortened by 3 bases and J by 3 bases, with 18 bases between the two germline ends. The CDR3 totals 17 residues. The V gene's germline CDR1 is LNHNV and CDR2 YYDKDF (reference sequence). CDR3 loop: CATSREPTGDYNQPQHF. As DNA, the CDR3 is TGTGCCACCAGCAGGGAACCGACAGGCGACTACAATCAGCCCCAGCATTTT.

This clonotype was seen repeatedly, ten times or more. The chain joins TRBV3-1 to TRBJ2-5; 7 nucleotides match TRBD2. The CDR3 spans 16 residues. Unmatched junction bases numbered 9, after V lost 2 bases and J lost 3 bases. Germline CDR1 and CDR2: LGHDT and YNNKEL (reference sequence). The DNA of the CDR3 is TGTGCCAGCAGCCAACGGGACTACAGAAGAGAAGAGACCCAGTACTTC. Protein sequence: CASSQRDYRREETQYF.